This T cell receptor beta chain was captured in a study of technical replicates of blood from a handful of donors. Per the germline V gene, CDR1 is MRHNA and CDR2 is SNTAGT. Trimming stripped 3 bases from V and 2 bases from J, with 21 bases between. The CDR3 runs 18 residues. The table lists this clone with a few counts. Clones were sequenced by immunoSEQ multiplex PCR, and TCRdb holds only the in-frame ones, with some missing. The table has about 62,000 clones, approximately 87% seen once; the top ten hold about 5.2%. V is TRBV6-4 and J is TRBJ2-3, with D perhaps matching TRBD2 (6 bases). The material sequenced was PBMCs. The source of this sequence is a human donor in good health. Some clones in this sample may be carry-over from other donors' samples. CDR3 bases: TGTGCCAGCAGTGAGAGAAGTACTAGCCTTTCCTCCACAGATACGCAGTATTTT. It encodes CASSERSTSLSSTDTQYF.